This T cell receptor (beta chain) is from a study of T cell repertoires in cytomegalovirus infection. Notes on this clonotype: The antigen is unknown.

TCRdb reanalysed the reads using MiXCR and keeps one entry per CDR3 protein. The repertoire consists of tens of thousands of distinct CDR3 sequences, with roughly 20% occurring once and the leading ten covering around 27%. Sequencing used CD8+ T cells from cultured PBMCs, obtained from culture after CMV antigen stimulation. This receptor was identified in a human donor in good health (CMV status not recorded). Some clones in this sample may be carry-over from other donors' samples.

As DNA, the CDR3 is TGTGCCAGCAGCTGGCCTAGCGGAGAGCAGTTCTTC. It yields the protein CASSWPSGEQFF. The gene calls are TRBV7-2 and TRBJ2-1, with 7 bases matching TRBD2. The CDR3 contains 12 residues. With V trimmed by 4 bases and J by 10 bases, 4 bases remained unmatched. Germline assignment: CDR1 SGHTA and CDR2 FQGNSA.